This T cell receptor beta chain was identified during a study of blood T cell repertoires in COVID-19. Whole-study context: Material from acute and convalescent COVID-19 was sourced from the United States, Italy and Spain.

This CDR3 has 15 residues. Germline lookup yields CDR1 SNHLY and CDR2 FYNNEI. Trimming removed 7 bases from V and 5 bases from J; junction bases left unmatched: 10. In the authors' methods: Estimates of nucleated cell counts were drawn from the amplification of reference gene primers. Measured with immunoSEQ multiplex PCR; TCRdb has only the in-frame clones, and not every one. The V and J calls and clone size come from that table; D and trimming were worked out from the DNA. The table includes some 71,000 clones, nearly 90% detected once. The sample comprised peripheral blood. The source is a man aged 45-65 years with acute or convalescent COVID-19. The genes are TRBV2 and TRBJ2-1; the match to TRBD2 covers 8 bases. CDR3 amino acids: CASNKLAGYHNEQFF. The DNA for the CDR3 is TGTGCCAGCAATAAGCTAGCGGGTTACCACAATGAGCAGTTCTTC.